One and the same sample provided the 27 T cell receptor beta chains below, sequenced in a study of T cell repertoires in cytomegalovirus infection. TCRdb independently ran MiXCR on the reads; one entry per CDR3 protein. The data contain around 630,000 distinct CDR3 sequences, 24% of them singletons. Sequencing used CD8+ T cells from PBMCs. These receptors originate from a human donor in good health (CMV status not recorded). Some clones in this sample may be carry-over from other donors' samples.

The chain is built from TRBV20-1 and TRBJ1-5, with D unresolved. CDR3 size: 14 residues. V lost 1 base, J lost 0 bases, and 7 bases lay in between. The germline V gene has CDR1 DFQATT and CDR2 SNEGSKA (reference sequence). The CDR3: CSARAGNSNQPQHF. CDR3 coding DNA: TGCAGTGCTAGAGCCGGGAATAGCAATCAGCCCCAGCATTTT.

There are a few counts of this clonotype. CDR3 in amino acids: CASSEGVYNEQFF. CDR3 sequence (DNA): TGTGCCAGCAGCGAGGGGGTCTACAATGAGCAGTTCTTC. The rearrangement links TRBV27 to TRBJ2-1; perhaps TRBD1 as D (6 bases). CDR1 and CDR2 (germline): MNHEY, SMNVEV (reference sequence). The CDR3 covers 13 residues. Between the trimmed V and J ends, which lost 6 bases and 3 bases, there was a span of 9 bases.

The chain has TRBV25-1 and TRBJ2-2; D gene ambiguous. Trimming removed 4 bases at V and 2 bases at J, with 17 bases between. This CDR3 has 17 residues. Germline lookup yields CDR1 MGHDK and CDR2 SYGVNS. The CDR3 sequence is CASSASPYYFNTGELFF. CDR3 coding DNA: TGTGCCAGCAGTGCGAGCCCCTACTACTTCAACACCGGGGAGCTGTTTTTT.

The rearrangement links TRBV29-1 to TRBJ2-7, with D perhaps TRBD1 (5 bases). V lost 3 bases and J 0 bases, leaving 9 bases between the germline ends. CDR3 length: 13 amino acids. CDR1 is SQVTM and CDR2 is ANQGSEA in the germline V gene. The CDR3 loop is CSVDDSSSYEQYF. CDR3 nucleotide sequence: TGCAGCGTTGACGACAGCTCCTCCTACGAGCAGTACTTC.

The chain has TRBV6-5 and TRBJ2-3, with 12 bases aligning to TRBD2. The CDR3 extends over 16 amino acids. The V and J ends lost 8 bases and 4 bases, in that order; junction bases with no gene match: 10. Germline V gene sequence: CDR1 MNHEY, CDR2 SVGAGI. The CDR3 bases are TGTGCCAGCTCTACGACTAGCGGGGGAGGGGCAGATACGCAGTATTTT. Translation gives CASSTTSGGGADTQYF.

This chain's CDR3 is CASSQGAEGIQYF. The CDR3 DNA sequence: TGCGCCAGCAGCCAAGGAGCGGAGGGAATTCAGTACTTC. The J gene is TRBJ2-4, the V gene TRBV4-3; weak D call: TRBD2 (6 bases). Germline V gene sequence: CDR1 LGHNA, CDR2 YSLEER. Trimming left V 1 base short and J 10 bases short, with 11 bases between. This CDR3 region has 13 residues.

This clonotype was counted between two and nine times. The chain carries TRBV27 and TRBJ2-1; no definite D call. This CDR3 is 15 amino acids long. Trimming cost V 0 bases and J 8 bases, with 14 bases left between them. Germline-derived CDR1 and CDR2 are MNHEY and SMNVEV (reference sequence). CDR3 nucleotides: TGTGCCAGCAGTTTATCCCTCCGTAAATACCATGAGCAGTTCTTC. Amino acid sequence: CASSLSLRKYHEQFF.

This clonotype was seen repeatedly, ten times or more. The gene calls are TRBV6-2 or TRBV6-3 and TRBJ2-1, with a tentative D call TRBD2 (5 bases). V lost 10 bases and J lost 9, with 19 bases in between. The CDR3 spans 13 residues. Per the germline V gene, CDR1 is MNHEY and CDR2 is SVGEGT. The CDR3 DNA is TGTGCCACCTACTCTCACCCAGGACTTGAGCAGTTCTTC. It is translated as CATYSHPGLEQFF.

Details on this clonotype: A single base separates this from a much larger clone, so it may be a read error. The rearrangement uses TRBV20-1 and TRBJ2-1, with D uncertain. CDR1 and CDR2 from the germline V gene are DFQATT and SNEGSKA (reference sequence). V lost 7 bases and J 3 bases, leaving 13 bases between the germline ends. There are 13 residues in the CDR3. The CDR3 DNA sequence: TGCAGTGTCCGAGACGGCAGCTACAATGAGCAGTTCTTC. The encoded protein is CSVRDGSYNEQFF.

The rearrangement joins TRBV2 to TRBJ2-1; D may be TRBD1 or TRBD2 (5 bases each). The germline CDR1 and CDR2 sequences are SNHLY and FYNNEI. CDR3 length equals 12 residues. Trimming took 4 bases from V and 7 from J, leaving 8 bases between them. CDR3 region: CASSVWGNEQFF. DNA of the CDR3: TGTGCCAGCAGTGTGTGGGGGAATGAGCAGTTCTTC. Full variable domain (rest looked up from reference TRBV2 and TRBJ2-1): EPEVTQTPSHQVTQMGQEVILRCVPISNHLYFYWYRQILGQKVEFLVSFYNNEISEKSEIFDDQFSVERPDGSNFTLKIRSTKLEDSAMYFCASSVWGNEQFFGPGTRLTVL.

This clonotype has just a few counts. The chain recombines TRBV18 with TRBJ2-7; perhaps TRBD2 as D (5 bases). V lost 2 bases and J lost 2, with 10 bases in between. The CDR3 extends over 14 amino acids. Germline V gene lookup returns CDR1 KGHSH and CDR2 LQKENI. CDR3 bases: TGTGCCAGCTCACCAAGCGGTCGTCCCTACGAGCAGTACGTC. It specifies CASSPSGRPYEQYV.

This clonotype was detected a few times. The chain couples TRBV7-9 to TRBJ2-5; tentative D call: TRBD2 (7 bases). The CDR3 is made up of 14 amino acids. In germline, CDR1 is SEHNR, CDR2 FQNEAQ (reference sequence). V was pared by 3 bases and J by 5 bases, with 13 bases between. The CDR3 DNA sequence: TGTGCCAGCAGCTTCGGGGGGCGCCGGGAGACCCAGTACTTC. This encodes CASSFGGRRETQYF.

The J gene is TRBJ2-5, the V gene TRBV7-9; 7 bases match TRBD1. V trimming: 5 bases; J trimming: 2 bases; junction bases outside the gene matches: 5. The CDR3 consists of 14 residues. Germline values: CDR1 SEHNR, CDR2 FQNEAQ (reference sequence). Here the CDR3 reads CASSPDREQETQYF. For the CDR3, the DNA is TGTGCCAGCAGCCCAGACAGGGAGCAAGAGACCCAGTACTTC.

The chain is built from TRBV29-1 and TRBJ1-2; D not resolved. V lost 5 bases and J 2 bases, leaving 12 bases between the germline ends. CDR1 and CDR2 (germline): SQVTM, ANQGSEA. The CDR3 has 13 amino acids. The CDR3 loop is CSVISAPNYGYTF. Here the CDR3 DNA reads TGCAGCGTTATAAGCGCCCCCAACTATGGCTACACCTTC.

This rearrangement joins TRBV7-9 to TRBJ2-7; 8 bases are a match to TRBD1. Germline trimming cut 4 bases from V and 6 bases from J; bases unmatched to any gene: 11. CDR1 SEHNR and CDR2 FQNEAQ come from the germline V gene (reference sequence). The CDR3 runs to 15 residues. Here the CDR3 reads CASSSLTGVPVEQYF. The CDR3 bases are TGTGCCAGCAGCTCTCTGACAGGGGTACCGGTCGAGCAGTACTTC.

The CDR3 here is CASSQYSEGYDQYV. CDR3 nucleotide sequence: TGTGCCAGCAGCCAGTACAGTGAAGGGTACGATCAGTACGTC. The rearrangement joins TRBV7-9 to TRBJ2-7; no clear D. Germline values: CDR1 SEHNR, CDR2 FQNEAQ (reference sequence). There are 14 residues in the CDR3.

The chain links TRBV6-2 or TRBV6-3 to TRBJ2-1, with D unclear. The CDR3 spans 15 residues. V was trimmed by 5 bases and J by 2 bases, leaving 13 bases between them. Germline CDR1 is MNHEY and CDR2 is SVGEGT. CDR3 protein: CASSVFVGAYNEQFF. In nucleotides, the CDR3 is TGTGCCAGCAGTGTGTTTGTTGGTGCCTACAATGAGCAGTTCTTC.

There are a few counts of this clonotype. The chain joins TRBV19 to TRBJ2-7; D uncertain. Germline CDR1 LNHDA, CDR2 SQIVND (reference sequence). This CDR3 has 13 residues. The V end was cut by 11 bases, the J end by 4 bases, with 18 bases between. CDR3 region: CASAAGETYEQYF. The CDR3 nucleotides are TGTGCCTCCGCGGCAGGCGAGACTTACGAGCAGTACTTC.

This clonotype appeared many times. The chain's CDR3 is CASSSYGRGLMSYNEQFF. The CDR3 coding sequence is TGTGCCAGCAGCTCTTATGGGAGGGGGCTTATGTCCTACAATGAGCAGTTCTTC. This chain uses TRBV7-6 with TRBJ2-1; possibly TRBD1 or TRBD2 for D (7 bases each). The V gene lost 4 bases and the J gene lost 1 base, with 20 bases spanning the gap. CDR3 length: 18 amino acids. The V gene's germline CDR1 is SGHVS and CDR2 FNYEAQ.

Ten or more counts support this clonotype. This chain uses TRBV28 with TRBJ2-5, with D possibly TRBD1 on 5 matching bases. V was pared by 8 bases and J by 4 bases, with 17 bases between. CDR3 length: 14 amino acids. From germline, CDR1 is MDHEN and CDR2 SYDVKM. The CDR3 protein is CASGKDTMSETQYF. CDR3 bases: TGTGCCAGCGGGAAGGACACGATGTCAGAGACCCAGTACTTC.

This clonotype occurred a few times. This chain joins TRBV29-1 and TRBJ2-5; TRBD2 matches at 7 bases. Germline V lookup: CDR1 SQVTM, CDR2 ANQGSEA. V dropped 7 bases and J dropped 2; count of bases not matched to a gene: 7. The CDR3 runs to 13 residues. In DNA, the CDR3 is TGCAGCGGGAGGTCGGGGGGACAAGAGACCCAGTACTTC. Translated: CSGRSGGQETQYF.

The sample holds many counts of this clonotype. The gene calls are TRBV7-9 and TRBJ1-2; D may be TRBD1 (5 bases). CDR1 is SEHNR, CDR2 FQNEAQ, per germline (reference sequence). The CDR3 covers 12 residues. V was cut by 7 bases and J by 8 bases, with 14 bases left in between. CDR3 region: CASTNRPQGYTF. CDR3 sequence (DNA): TGTGCCAGCACAAACAGGCCTCAAGGCTACACCTTC.

Worth noting for this clonotype: A read error may explain this, as a much larger clone is one base away. The genes are TRBV12-5 and TRBJ2-3; D remains ambiguous. The CDR3 runs to 12 residues. CDR1 and CDR2 from the germline V gene are LGHNT and FRNRAP. With 1 base removed from V and 3 bases from J, the gap between germline ends came to 2 bases. The CDR3 region has the DNA TGTGCTAGTGGTTTGGAGACAGATACGCAGTATTTT. Protein sequence: CASGLETDTQYF.

The chain carries TRBV10-3 and TRBJ1-1; no reliable D call. The CDR3 has 14 residues. V was trimmed by 2 bases and J by 1 base, leaving 8 bases between them. Germline V gene sequence: CDR1 ENHRY, CDR2 SYGVKD. The CDR3 DNA is TGTGCCATCAGTGAGACCGGTCAGAACACTGAAGCTTTCTTT. It yields the protein CAISETGQNTEAFF.

The sample holds a few counts of this clonotype. The genes are TRBV6-5 and TRBJ2-1; 11 bases fit TRBD2. Losses at the gene ends were 5 bases for V and 4 bases for J; bases not matched to a gene: 10. Per the germline V gene, CDR1 is MNHEY and CDR2 is SVGAGI. The CDR3 is 17 residues long. The CDR3 is CASSPTPSGGTYNEQFF. The DNA for the CDR3 is TGTGCCAGCAGTCCAACCCCTAGCGGGGGGACGTACAATGAGCAGTTCTTC.

This clonotype was recorded a few times. The V gene is TRBV7-6, the J gene TRBJ2-5, with a tentative D call TRBD2 (7 bases). Germline CDR1 and CDR2: SGHVS and FNYEAQ. The V end lost 3 bases, the J end lost 1 base, and 15 bases lay between the germline ends. This CDR3 has 16 amino acids. The CDR3 is CASSFPGGPIQETQYF. CDR3 bases: TGTGCCAGCAGCTTTCCGGGGGGCCCTATCCAAGAGACCCAGTACTTC.

The chain uses TRBV7-9 and TRBJ2-3, with 10 positions matching TRBD2. The CDR3 is made up of 16 amino acids. From germline, CDR1 is SEHNR and CDR2 FQNEAQ (reference sequence). Trimming at V came to 5 bases and at J to 2 bases, leaving 7 bases not matched to a gene. The CDR3 loop reads CASSLGLAVTTDTQYF. CDR3 DNA: TGTGCCAGCAGCCTTGGACTAGCGGTTACCACAGATACGCAGTATTTT.